These T cell receptor beta chains were read from a single sample in a study of early T cells in non-severe SARS-CoV-2 infection. One entry per CDR3 protein results from TCRdb running MiXCR on the 5' RACE reads. The table has about 32,000 distinct CDR3 sequences, around 3.9% seen once; the top ten hold approximately 5.8%. The source material was whole blood. These receptors originate from an adult who was a healthcare worker with PCR-confirmed SARS-CoV-2 infection or an uninfected control (not recorded which). The CDR3 runs from the conserved cysteine through the conserved F or W. The order of the fields is clone size, J gene, D gene, V gene, CDR3 length, CDR3 DNA, CDR3 protein. D genes are given only for firm matches. The size entry gives once, few, many, or a class for an expanded clone.

size: few
J: TRBJ2-1
D: TRBD2
V: TRBV29-1
length: 13
DNA: TGCAGCGTTATGTCTAGCGGGGGCGATGAGCAGTTCTTC
CDR3: CSVMSSGGDEQFF

size: many
J: TRBJ2-2
D: .
V: TRBV24-1
length: 13
DNA: TGTGCCACCAGTGACTACAGACCCGGGGAGCTGTTTTTT
CDR3: CATSDYRPGELFF

size: many
J: TRBJ2-7
D: .
V: TRBV19
length: 11
DNA: TGTGCCAGTAACGCAGGGGTGGAGCAGTACTTC
CDR3: CASNAGVEQYF

size: many
J: TRBJ2-2
D: .
V: TRBV20-1
length: 15
DNA: TGCAGTGCTATTTATCGGGCAGGGAACACCGGGGAGCTGTTTTTT
CDR3: CSAIYRAGNTGELFF

size: many
J: TRBJ2-4
D: .
V: TRBV12-3/TRBV12-4
length: 13
DNA: TGTGCCAGCAGTTTAGGAGATCTTGACATTCAGTACTTC
CDR3: CASSLGDLDIQYF

size: many
J: TRBJ2-3
D: TRBD2
V: TRBV20-1
length: 14
DNA: TGCAGTGCGGTCGGGACTAGCGGTACAGATACGCAGTATTTT
CDR3: CSAVGTSGTDTQYF

size: many
J: TRBJ2-7
D: .
V: TRBV7-8
length: 14
DNA: TGTGCCAGCAGCCCCACGGCACTTAACTACGAGCAGTACTTC
CDR3: CASSPTALNYEQYF

size: many
J: TRBJ2-5
D: .
V: TRBV9
length: 16
DNA: TGTGCCAGCAGCGTAAGTCTGGGAGGACCCCAAGAGACCCAGTACTTC
CDR3: CASSVSLGGPQETQYF

size: few
J: TRBJ2-5
D: TRBD2
V: TRBV5-1
length: 15
DNA: TGCGCCAGCAGCCCCGGACTAGCGGGGACAGAGACCCAGTACTTC
CDR3: CASSPGLAGTETQYF

size: many
J: TRBJ2-3
D: TRBD2
V: TRBV7-2
length: 20
DNA: TGTGCCAGCAGCTTAGCGGGGCTAGCGGGTTCCGGTGGGGGCACAGATACGCAGTATTTT
CDR3: CASSLAGLAGSGGGTDTQYF